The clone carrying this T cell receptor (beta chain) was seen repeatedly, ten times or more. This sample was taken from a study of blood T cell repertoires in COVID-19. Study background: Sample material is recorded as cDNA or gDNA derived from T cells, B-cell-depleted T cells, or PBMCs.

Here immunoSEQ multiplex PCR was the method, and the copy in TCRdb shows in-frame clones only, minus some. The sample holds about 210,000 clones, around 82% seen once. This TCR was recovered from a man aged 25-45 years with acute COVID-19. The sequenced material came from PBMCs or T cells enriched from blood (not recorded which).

The CDR3 nucleotides read TGCGCCAGCAGTTACCCACAGGGTATCTCCTACGAGCAGTACTTC. This gives the protein CASSYPQGISYEQYF. This chain joins TRBV10-2 and TRBJ2-7; a possible D gene is TRBD1 (6 bases). V lost 5 bases to trimming and J lost 0 bases, with 14 bases between them. Germline V lookup: CDR1 WSHSY, CDR2 SAAADI. The CDR3 runs to 15 residues.